The 29 T cell receptor beta chains below come from one sample, sequenced in a study of T cells in Graves' hyperthyroidism and ophthalmopathy. RNA transcripts yielded amplified TCR beta CDR3 regions. First-round RT-PCR targeting the TCR CDR3 was performed with the HTBI primer set. Each CDR3 protein gets one entry after TCRdb re-called the multiplex PCR reads with MiXCR. The sample has 300,000 to 350,000 distinct CDR3 sequences, around 18% seen once. Material for sequencing was blood. Every receptor here comes from a woman aged 40 to 50 with Graves' ophthalmopathy.

This clonotype has ten or more counts. Written as DNA, the CDR3 is TGTGCCAGCAGCCCCCAGGACAAAGTCTATTACGAGCAGTACTTC. Amino acid sequence: CASSPQDKVYYEQYF. The chain links TRBV7-2 to TRBJ2-7, with a possible D match to TRBD1 (5 bases). This CDR3 is built from 15 residues. V was cut by 5 bases and J by 4 bases, with 18 bases left in between. Germline V gives CDR1 SGHTA, CDR2 FQGNSA.

This clonotype has at least ten counts. Possible read error: a much larger clone is one base away. The chain links TRBV11-2 to TRBJ2-7; TRBD1 is a possible D gene (5 bases). This CDR3 region has 13 residues. With 3 bases removed from V and 2 bases from J, the gap between germline ends came to 8 bases. CDR1 and CDR2 (germline): SGHAT, FQNNGV. This chain's CDR3 is CASSFARAYEQYF. In DNA form, the CDR3 reads TGTGCCAGCAGCTTCGCCAGGGCCTACGAGCAGTACTTC.

Only one count was recorded for this clonotype. This chain links TRBV6-2 or TRBV6-3 with TRBJ2-7, with 9 bases fitting TRBD2. This CDR3 spans 18 amino acids. Germline V CDR1 and CDR2: MNHEY, SVGEGT. V was clipped by 0 bases and J by 6 bases; unmatched bases: 15. The CDR3 region is CASSYSKQMTSGTGEQYF. The CDR3 DNA reads as TGTGCCAGCAGTTACTCCAAACAAATGACTAGCGGCACAGGCGAGCAGTACTTC.

This clonotype was observed a handful of times. The chain uses TRBV19 and TRBJ1-5, with a tentative D call TRBD1 (5 bases). The germline gives CDR1 LNHDA, CDR2 SQIVND (reference sequence). Trimming removed 7 bases at V and 2 bases at J, with 12 bases between. The CDR3 loop spans 14 amino acids. The CDR3: CASKGLSGNQPQHF. The CDR3 nucleotides are TGTGCCAGTAAGGGACTCTCCGGCAATCAGCCCCAGCATTTT.

This clonotype was counted many times. The chain links TRBV6-5 to TRBJ1-5; D might be TRBD1 (6 bases). The CDR3 extends over 17 amino acids. Germline CDR1 and CDR2: MNHEY and SVGAGI. Trimming stripped 3 bases from V and 7 bases from J, with 22 bases between. CDR3 in amino acids: CASSYVKGHLTEQPQHF. CDR3 DNA: TGTGCCAGCAGTTATGTAAAGGGACACCTAACTGAGCAGCCCCAGCATTTT.

This chain uses TRBV20-1 with TRBJ1-2; 7 bases are shared with TRBD1. The V gene's germline CDR1 is DFQATT and CDR2 SNEGSKA (reference sequence). V shed 6 bases and J 1 base; nucleotides not matched to a gene: 8. The CDR3 consists of 14 residues. CDR3 sequence (DNA): TGCAGTGCCGCCGGGACAGCGTTTAACTATGGCTACACCTTC. Protein: CSAAGTAFNYGYTF.

The sample holds many counts of this clonotype. The chain employs TRBV29-1 and TRBJ2-7; a weak D match, TRBD2 (6 bases). V lost 3 bases and J lost 3, with 15 bases in between. Germline CDR1 and CDR2: SQVTM and ANQGSEA. This CDR3 is built from 14 residues. CDR3 protein: CSVDLEGDSYEQYF. Written as DNA, the CDR3 is TGCAGCGTTGATTTGGAGGGAGATAGCTACGAGCAGTACTTC.

In its sample, this clonotype was seen many times. The rearrangement joins TRBV20-1 to TRBJ1-1, with D maybe TRBD1 (5 bases). Trimming took off 3 bases at V and 0 bases at J, with 8 bases between the two ends. The CDR3 runs to 13 residues. From germline, CDR1 is DFQATT and CDR2 SNEGSKA (reference sequence). This chain's CDR3 is CSASGGVNTEAFF. In DNA, the CDR3 is TGCAGTGCTAGCGGGGGGGTGAACACTGAAGCTTTCTTT.

At least ten counts were recorded for this clonotype. The chain has TRBV29-1 and TRBJ2-5; perhaps TRBD2 as D (6 bases). V dropped 5 bases and J dropped 3 bases, with 10 bases sitting between them. The germline V gene has CDR1 SQVTM and CDR2 ANQGSEA. This CDR3 is 12 amino acids long. The CDR3 protein is CSVWGVEETQYF. The CDR3 nucleotides read TGCAGCGTTTGGGGGGTCGAAGAGACCCAGTACTTC.

This clonotype has a count of ten or more. The chain uses TRBV11-2 and TRBJ2-2, with 11 nucleotides matching TRBD2. The trim removed 2 bases at V and 2 bases at J, leaving 7 bases unmatched. The V gene's germline CDR1 is SGHAT and CDR2 FQNNGV. CDR3 length: 18 amino acids. DNA of the CDR3: TGTGCCAGCAGCTTATATGGACTAGCGGGCGCCAACACCGGGGAGCTGTTTTTT. Translation: CASSLYGLAGANTGELFF.

This clonotype was found many times. The chain carries TRBV5-1 and TRBJ2-7, with D perhaps matching TRBD1 or TRBD2 (5 bases each). CDR1 is SGHRS, CDR2 YFSETQ, per germline. Trimming cost V 0 bases and J 4 bases, with 11 bases left between them. The CDR3 sequence is 14 residues long. CDR3 residues: CASSLAGREYEQYF. The CDR3 nucleotides are TGCGCCAGCAGCTTGGCAGGCAGGGAGTACGAGCAGTACTTC.

This clonotype was seen ten or more times. The CDR3 reads CAWSLYTGELFF. The CDR3 DNA reads TGTGCCTGGAGTTTATACACCGGGGAGCTGTTTTTT. This chain links TRBV30 with TRBJ2-2; D not resolved. CDR3 length: 12 amino acids. The germline V and J ends were trimmed by 2 bases and 3 bases, with 4 bases remaining between them. Germline CDR1 GTSNPN, CDR2 SVGIG (reference sequence). Full variable domain (outside the CDR3, taken from reference TRBV30 and TRBJ2-2): SQTIHQWPATLVQPVGSPLSLECTVEGTSNPNLYWYRQAAGRGLQLLFYSVGIGQISSEVPQNLSASRPQDRQFILSSKKLLLSDSGFYLCAWSLYTGELFFGEGSRLTVL.

With respect to this clonotype: A much more abundant neighbour one base away suggests this may be a read error. V and J are TRBV7-2 and TRBJ2-5, with no clear D. The CDR3 has 12 amino acids. Trimming pared 7 bases from V and 11 bases from J, leaving 17 bases between. Germline assignment: CDR1 SGHTA and CDR2 FQGNSA. The CDR3 region is CASISLAGYQYF. CDR3 sequence (DNA): TGTGCCAGCATCTCCCTGGCTGGATATCAGTACTTC.

This clonotype has a count of ten or more. The chain has TRBV19 and TRBJ1-2; 8 bases align to TRBD1. This CDR3 comprises 15 residues. Germline trimming cut 3 bases from V and 0 bases from J; bases unmatched to any gene: 3. CDR1 is LNHDA, CDR2 SQIVND, per germline (reference sequence). The DNA of the CDR3 is TGTGCCAGTAGTATCGCGGGACAGGCTAACTATGGCTACACCTTC. Protein sequence: CASSIAGQANYGYTF.

This clonotype was counted many times. The V gene is TRBV12-3 or TRBV12-4, the J gene TRBJ2-5; 11 positions agree with TRBD2. J lost 5 bases, V lost 5 bases, and 7 bases had no gene match. This CDR3 contains 15 residues. The CDR3 region has the DNA TGTGCCAGCAGTCGTAGCGGGAGGGCCGGCGAGACCCAGTACTTC. As protein: CASSRSGRAGETQYF.

At least ten counts were recorded for this clonotype. This chain joins TRBV28 and TRBJ1-5; D is ambiguous. This CDR3 has 16 residues. Trimming stripped 1 base from V and 8 bases from J, with 18 bases between. The germline gives CDR1 MDHEN, CDR2 SYDVKM. This CDR3 is CASSLLEAELSEPQHF. The DNA of the CDR3 is TGTGCCAGCAGTTTATTGGAGGCGGAATTATCAGAGCCCCAGCATTTT.

This clonotype was observed at least ten times. V gene TRBV11-3 combines with J gene TRBJ2-2, with D uncertain. Trimming stripped 2 bases from V and 7 bases from J, with 8 bases between. Germline assignment: CDR1 SGHNT and CDR2 YENEEA. This CDR3 comprises 13 residues. The CDR3 nucleotides are TGTGCCAGCAGCTTACGGGTCGGCGGGGAGCTGTTTTTT. Amino acid sequence: CASSLRVGGELFF.

The V gene is TRBV6-1, the J gene TRBJ2-5; 10 positions agree with TRBD2. The CDR3 covers 15 residues. J gave up 1 base and V 7 bases, and 6 bases lay outside the gene matches. Germline V CDR1 and CDR2: MNHNS, SASEGT. The chain's CDR3 is CASKGSGRRQETQYF. The CDR3 DNA reads TGTGCCAGCAAGGGTAGCGGGAGGCGCCAAGAGACCCAGTACTTC.

At least ten counts were recorded for this clonotype. This chain uses TRBV6-5 with TRBJ1-2; 9 nucleotides match TRBD1. The CDR3 has 15 amino acids. The J segment lost 7 bases and the V segment lost 5 bases, leaving 11 bases of the junction unmatched. The germline gives CDR1 MNHEY, CDR2 SVGAGI. The DNA for the CDR3 is TGTGCCAGCAGTCCTCGACAGGGGGTTACGGGTGGCTACACCTTC. This translates into CASSPRQGVTGGYTF.

This clonotype was found many times. The genes are TRBV3-1 and TRBJ2-7; unclear D gene. The CDR3 contains 13 residues. Trimming shortened V by 2 bases and J by 3 bases, and 8 bases separated the two germline ends. Germline V gene data show CDR1 as LGHDT and CDR2 as YNNKEL (reference sequence). Written as DNA, the CDR3 is TGTGCCAGCAGCCAATCGCGGTTCTACGAGCAGTACTTC. This codes for CASSQSRFYEQYF.

V and J are TRBV28 and TRBJ2-7; 9 bases align to TRBD2. There are 14 residues in the CDR3. Germline V gene sequence: CDR1 MDHEN, CDR2 SYDVKM. Trimming removed 2 bases from V and 7 bases from J; junction bases left unmatched: 6. CDR3 region: CASSLGGLAWEQYF. CDR3 DNA: TGTGCCAGCAGTTTAGGGGGACTAGCTTGGGAGCAGTACTTC.

This clonotype was seen repeatedly, ten times or more. This chain joins TRBV7-3 and TRBJ2-5; D is possibly TRBD2 (6 bases). This CDR3 is built from 15 residues. Trimming took off 3 bases at V and 2 bases at J, with 13 bases between the two ends. Germline V gives CDR1 SGHTA, CDR2 FQGTGA. The CDR3 protein is CASSFSAGGQETQYF. The CDR3 coding sequence is TGTGCCAGCAGCTTCTCAGCGGGTGGACAAGAGACCCAGTACTTC.

This clonotype has a count of ten or more. The chain carries TRBV5-1 and TRBJ2-5; D remains unclear. This CDR3 region has 12 residues. Germline CDR1 reads SGHRS; CDR2 reads YFSETQ. Trimming cost V 4 bases and J 3 bases, with 7 bases left between them. Written as DNA, the CDR3 is TGCGCCAGCAGCCGTCCAAAAGAGACCCAGTACTTC. This codes for CASSRPKETQYF.

The table lists this clonotype with many counts. This sequence joins TRBV2 and TRBJ2-7, with TRBD2 identical over 11 bases. The CDR3 sequence is 14 residues long. Germline V gene data show CDR1 as SNHLY and CDR2 as FYNNEI. The V segment lost 7 bases and the J segment 2 bases; nucleotides outside the gene matches: 4. This CDR3 reads CASKPTSGTYEQYF. The CDR3 DNA sequence: TGTGCCAGCAAGCCGACTAGCGGGACCTACGAGCAGTACTTC.

The chain is built from TRBV10-3 and TRBJ1-1; TRBD1 is a possible D gene (6 bases). Trimming stripped 3 bases from V and 1 base from J, with 12 bases between. The CDR3 length is 15 residues. Germline assignment: CDR1 ENHRY and CDR2 SYGVKD. DNA for the CDR3: TGTGCCATCAGTGAAAGGACAGCAGAGAACACTGAAGCTTTCTTT. Residues: CAISERTAENTEAFF.

This clonotype appeared many times. The chain links TRBV7-8 to TRBJ2-2; D not resolved. Germline V gene data show CDR1 as SGHVS and CDR2 as FQNEAQ. V shed 5 bases and J shed 7 bases, with 8 bases lying between them. The CDR3 is 12 amino acids. The CDR3 nucleotides read TGTGCCAGCAGCCGAAATAGCGGGGAGCTGTTTTTT. Translated: CASSRNSGELFF.

The table lists this clonotype with many counts. CDR3 DNA sequence: TGTGCCAGCAGCGTAGGACTAGCGGCGATCCAAGAGACCCAGTACTTC. Amino acid sequence: CASSVGLAAIQETQYF. V usage is TRBV9 and J usage is TRBJ2-5, with TRBD2 matching 9 bases. From germline, CDR1 is SGDLS and CDR2 YYNGEE. The ends lost 0 bases at V and 1 base at J; junction bases unmatched: 4. The CDR3 is 16 amino acids.

The chain's CDR3 is CASSPDQGAMRQPQHF. CDR3 nucleotides: TGTGCCAGCAGCCCGGACCAGGGGGCGATGAGACAGCCCCAGCATTTT. J is TRBJ1-5 and V is TRBV6-1, with 8 bases that match TRBD1. Germline loops: CDR1 MNHNS, CDR2 SASEGT. The CDR3 runs 16 residues. The J segment lost 7 bases and the V segment lost 6 bases, leaving 14 bases of the junction unmatched.

This clonotype appeared many times. V and J are TRBV25-1 and TRBJ2-5; 10 bases are shared with TRBD2. Trimming cost V 6 bases and J 0 bases; bases outside gene matches: 7. The CDR3 sequence is 16 residues long. Germline lookup yields CDR1 MGHDK and CDR2 SYGVNS. The CDR3 nucleotides are TGTGCCAGCAGGGCTAGCGGGAGCGGGTACCAAGAGACCCAGTACTTC. The encoded protein is CASRASGSGYQETQYF.